One T cell receptor (beta chain) is described in this entry. These data belong to a study of blood T cell repertoires in COVID-19. On the study more broadly: COVID-19 samples, acute and convalescent, were from the United States, Italy and Spain.

Profiled with immunoSEQ multiplex PCR; TCRdb holds only in-frame clones, not every one. The table has about 430,000 clones, roughly 88% seen once. The age range of participants was about 18 to 95 years, with residence in 20 to 25 US areas. Germline V CDR1 and CDR2: SGHTA, FQGNSA. Deletions cut 1 base from V and 7 bases from J, with 16 bases between. CDR3 length equals 16 residues. Sequenced input: PBMCs or T cells enriched from blood (not recorded which). This TCR was recovered from a woman aged 25 to 45 with acute COVID-19. J is TRBJ1-4 and V is TRBV7-2; unclear D gene. CDR3 loop: CASSLGAAGAGEKLFF. CDR3 nucleotide sequence: TGTGCCAGCAGCTTAGGGGCCGCGGGCGCCGGTGAAAAACTGTTTTTT.